This passage covers 21 T cell receptor beta chains from one sample sequenced in a study of OX40 agonist ivuxolimab in advanced cancers. Produced via immunoSEQ multiplex PCR; TCRdb's table is partial and in-frame only. The table lists around 76,000 clones, more than 80% of them singletons. Specimen: CD4+ or CD8+ T cells sorted from blood, collected in a trial of the OX40 agonist ivuxolimab. These receptors were obtained from an adult with an advanced solid tumor such as melanoma, head and neck, liver or kidney cancer.

The rearrangement joins TRBV18 to TRBJ2-3; no firm D call. Trimming stripped 0 bases from V and 4 bases from J, with 14 bases between. CDR3 length: 16 residues. Germline values: CDR1 KGHSH, CDR2 LQKENI. The CDR3 here is CASSPPGWSDPDTQYF. The CDR3 DNA follows: TGTGCCAGCTCACCACCGGGCTGGAGCGACCCAGATACGCAGTATTTT.

The chain recombines TRBV11-2 with TRBJ2-3; 9 nucleotides align to TRBD2. The CDR3 totals 14 residues. Germline loops: CDR1 SGHAT, CDR2 FQNNGV. V lost 7 bases, J lost 2 bases, and 4 bases stayed unmatched. The CDR3 here is CASTLAGSTDTQYF. The CDR3 nucleotides read TGTGCCAGCACCCTAGCGGGGTCCACAGATACGCAGTATTTT.

This rearrangement joins TRBV2 to TRBJ2-1; D perhaps matches TRBD2 (7 bases). Germline CDR1 and CDR2: SNHLY and FYNNEI. The CDR3 covers 12 residues. V lost 2 bases and J lost 15, with 14 bases in between. CDR3 sequence reads: CASSELGGAGFF. The CDR3 nucleotides are TGTGCCAGCAGTGAACTGGGGGGGGCAGGGTTCTTC.

This clone was counted only a few times. The rearrangement joins TRBV5-1 to TRBJ1-2; 9 nucleotides line up with TRBD1. CDR3 length equals 15 residues. With V trimmed by 3 bases and J by 8 bases, 11 bases remained unmatched. Germline CDR1 reads SGHRS; CDR2 reads YFSETQ. The CDR3 bases are TGCGCCAGCAGCTCGCCCCTCGGACAGGGGAACGGCTACACCTTC. Translation gives CASSSPLGQGNGYTF.

This clone was recorded once. The V gene is TRBV25-1, the J gene TRBJ1-2; D is unresolved. Trimming left V 3 bases short and J 6 bases short, with 11 bases between. CDR3 size: 13 residues. Germline V CDR1 and CDR2: MGHDK, SYGVNS. CDR3 protein: CASSDVTVDGYTF. The CDR3 DNA sequence: TGTGCCAGCAGTGACGTGACGGTTGATGGCTACACCTTC.

The chain has TRBV5-4 and TRBJ1-1; the match to TRBD1 covers 7 bases. The CDR3 totals 16 residues. J lost 0 bases, V lost 0 bases, and 5 bases had no gene match. Per the germline V gene, CDR1 is SGHNT and CDR2 is YYREEE (reference sequence). CDR3 residues: CASSLVDRLMNTEAFF. Here the CDR3 DNA reads TGTGCCAGCAGCTTGGTGGACAGGCTCATGAACACTGAAGCTTTCTTT.

The V call is TRBV5-4, the J call TRBJ2-2; D unresolved. Trimming removed 5 bases from V and 4 bases from J, with 12 bases in between. The CDR3 length is 14 residues. Per the germline V gene, CDR1 is SGHNT and CDR2 is YYREEE (reference sequence). As DNA, the CDR3 is TGTGCCAGCAGGCACCGGGCCGCCACCGGGGAGCTGTTTTTT. Residues: CASRHRAATGELFF.

The J gene is TRBJ1-1, the V gene TRBV5-1; tentatively, D is TRBD1 (6 bases). Germline V lookup: CDR1 SGHRS, CDR2 YFSETQ. The ends were cut back, 4 bases at V and 0 bases at J, with 16 bases in the middle. This CDR3 is 16 amino acids long. The CDR3 loop is CASSPGGSRMNTEAFF. The CDR3 nucleotides are TGCGCCAGCAGCCCGGGGGGCAGTCGAATGAACACTGAAGCTTTCTTT.

This rearrangement joins TRBV12-5 to TRBJ2-2; 15 bases fit TRBD2. Trimming removed 2 bases from V and 4 bases from J; junction bases left unmatched: 11. This CDR3 has 20 amino acids. CDR1 is LGHNT, CDR2 FRNRAP, per germline. This chain's CDR3 is CASGLLVIPGLAGGTGELFF. CDR3 DNA sequence: TGTGCTAGTGGTTTGCTGGTGATACCGGGACTAGCGGGAGGCACCGGGGAGCTGTTTTTT.

V is TRBV28 and J is TRBJ1-2; no clear D. Deletions cut 8 bases from V and 2 bases from J, with 3 bases between. Germline V gene lookup returns CDR1 MDHEN and CDR2 SYDVKM. The CDR3 is made up of 10 amino acids. Here the CDR3 reads CASGNYGYTF. As DNA, the CDR3 is TGTGCCAGCGGGAACTATGGCTACACCTTC.

V usage is TRBV6-5 and J usage is TRBJ2-2; D not certain. Trimming shortened V by 4 bases and J by 7 bases, and 10 bases separated the two germline ends. Looked up from germline, CDR1 is MNHEY and CDR2 is SVGAGI. This CDR3 contains 13 residues. CDR3 DNA sequence: TGTGCCAGCAGTTTACCCCCTCGCGGGGAGCTGTTTTTT. Translated, it gives CASSLPPRGELFF.

The J gene is TRBJ1-5, the V gene TRBV10-3; D gene unclear. The length of the CDR3 is 14 residues. CDR1 and CDR2 (germline): ENHRY, SYGVKD. The ends were cut back, 2 bases at V and 4 bases at J, with 9 bases in the middle. The CDR3 spells CAISELGSNQPQHF. The CDR3 DNA sequence: TGTGCCATCAGTGAGCTTGGGAGTAATCAGCCCCAGCATTTT.

V is TRBV28 and J is TRBJ1-5; 11 nucleotides line up with TRBD1. CDR3 length: 15 residues. Germline values: CDR1 MDHEN, CDR2 SYDVKM. The junction had 5 bases not matched to a gene; V was cut back by 5 bases and J by 5 bases. The CDR3 region has the DNA TGTGCCAGCAGTCCCTCGGGACAGGGGGATCAGCCCCAGCATTTT. Its translation: CASSPSGQGDQPQHF.

This sequence joins TRBV27 and TRBJ2-5, with 8 bases fitting TRBD1. This CDR3 is built from 14 residues. CDR1 and CDR2 from the germline V gene are MNHEY and SMNVEV (reference sequence). With V trimmed by 6 bases and J by 2 bases, 5 bases remained unmatched. In DNA form, the CDR3 reads TGTGCCAGCAGACCCTGGACAGGGCAAGAGACCCAGTACTTC. Translation gives CASRPWTGQETQYF.

The chain couples TRBV6-5 to TRBJ1-3; TRBD1 agrees at 8 bases. The V gene's germline CDR1 is MNHEY and CDR2 SVGAGI. V lost 5 bases and J lost 4; bases outside the gene matches: 4. This CDR3 contains 14 residues. Here the CDR3 reads CASSGQGRGNTIYF. The DNA for the CDR3 is TGTGCCAGCAGTGGACAGGGTAGGGGAAACACCATATATTTT.

The chain recombines TRBV28 with TRBJ2-2; either TRBD1 or TRBD2 may fit D (6 bases each). Germline CDR1 MDHEN, CDR2 SYDVKM. Between the trimmed V and J ends, which lost 8 bases and 6 bases, there was a span of 22 bases. The CDR3 covers 16 residues. CDR3 nucleotide sequence: TGTGCCAGCTGCCCCCGGGGGCGTGGGGCCGCCGGGGAGCTGTTTTTT. Protein product: CASCPRGRGAAGELFF.

This clone was counted once. The V call is TRBV5-1, the J call TRBJ2-5; unclear D gene. Germline V gene lookup returns CDR1 SGHRS and CDR2 YFSETQ. V was clipped by 3 bases and J by 5 bases, with 17 bases between them. The CDR3 runs to 15 residues. This CDR3 is CASSSTKPGTETQYF. The CDR3 bases are TGCGCCAGCAGCTCAACTAAACCAGGAACTGAGACCCAGTACTTC.

The chain carries TRBV15 and TRBJ2-7, with a weak D call TRBD2 (5 bases). This CDR3 spans 16 amino acids. V lost 0 bases, J lost 1 base, and 13 bases lay in between. Germline V gene lookup returns CDR1 LNHNV and CDR2 YYDKDF (reference sequence). The CDR3 nucleotides read TGTGCCACCAGCAGAGATAAGCCTAGCCGATCCTACGAGCAGTACTTC. This translates into CATSRDKPSRSYEQYF.

The rearrangement joins TRBV29-1 to TRBJ2-1; TRBD2 agrees at 10 bases. In germline, CDR1 is SQVTM, CDR2 ANQGSEA. The CDR3 is made up of 10 amino acids. The V and J ends lost 6 bases and 14 bases, in that order; junction bases with no gene match: 4. Written as DNA, the CDR3 is TGCAGCGTAGCTAGCGGGAGAGAGTTCTTC. The encoded protein is CSVASGREFF.

The chain is built from TRBV5-4 and TRBJ1-4; D is unclear. This CDR3 is built from 14 residues. V was shortened by 2 bases and J by 8 bases, with 13 bases between the two germline ends. CDR1 and CDR2 from the germline V gene are SGHNT and YYREEE (reference sequence). CDR3 loop: CASSLKAYEEKLFF. The CDR3, as DNA: TGTGCCAGCAGCTTAAAGGCCTACGAGGAAAAACTGTTTTTT.

This chain links TRBV29-1 with TRBJ2-3, with 7 bases that match TRBD2. The CDR3 consists of 13 residues. V was pared by 7 bases and J by 5 bases, with 9 bases of the junction left unmatched. Germline V gene lookup returns CDR1 SQVTM and CDR2 ANQGSEA. The CDR3 bases are TGCAGCGCCCCGACTAGCTTAGGAGATACGCAGTATTTT. Translation: CSAPTSLGDTQYF.